Here is one TCR beta chain with its context. The sample belongs to a study of blood T cell repertoires in COVID-19. This table comes from immunoSEQ multiplex PCR, and its TCRdb copy is limited to in-frame clones, with some not included. The repertoire holds about 120,000 clones, with about nine tenths as singletons. The germline V gene encodes CDR1 SGDLS and CDR2 YYNGEE. J lost 1 base, V lost 0 bases, and 6 bases had no gene match. The CDR3 is 16 residues long. The sequencing sample was made of peripheral blood. The chain links TRBV9 to TRBJ2-5; 7 positions agree with TRBD2. The TCR was taken from a human donor in a cohort sampled during active COVID-19. CDR3 sequence reads: CASSVGRTRSQETQYF. CDR3 in DNA: TGTGCCAGCAGCGTAGGTCGGACTAGGTCCCAAGAGACCCAGTACTTC. Supplemented by reference TRBV9 and TRBJ2-5, the full variable domain reads DSGVTQTPKHLITATGQRVTLRCSPRSGDLSVYWYQQSLDQGLQFLIQYYNGEERAKGNILERFSAQQFPDLHSELNLSSLELGDSALYFCASSVGRTRSQETQYFGPGTRLLVL.